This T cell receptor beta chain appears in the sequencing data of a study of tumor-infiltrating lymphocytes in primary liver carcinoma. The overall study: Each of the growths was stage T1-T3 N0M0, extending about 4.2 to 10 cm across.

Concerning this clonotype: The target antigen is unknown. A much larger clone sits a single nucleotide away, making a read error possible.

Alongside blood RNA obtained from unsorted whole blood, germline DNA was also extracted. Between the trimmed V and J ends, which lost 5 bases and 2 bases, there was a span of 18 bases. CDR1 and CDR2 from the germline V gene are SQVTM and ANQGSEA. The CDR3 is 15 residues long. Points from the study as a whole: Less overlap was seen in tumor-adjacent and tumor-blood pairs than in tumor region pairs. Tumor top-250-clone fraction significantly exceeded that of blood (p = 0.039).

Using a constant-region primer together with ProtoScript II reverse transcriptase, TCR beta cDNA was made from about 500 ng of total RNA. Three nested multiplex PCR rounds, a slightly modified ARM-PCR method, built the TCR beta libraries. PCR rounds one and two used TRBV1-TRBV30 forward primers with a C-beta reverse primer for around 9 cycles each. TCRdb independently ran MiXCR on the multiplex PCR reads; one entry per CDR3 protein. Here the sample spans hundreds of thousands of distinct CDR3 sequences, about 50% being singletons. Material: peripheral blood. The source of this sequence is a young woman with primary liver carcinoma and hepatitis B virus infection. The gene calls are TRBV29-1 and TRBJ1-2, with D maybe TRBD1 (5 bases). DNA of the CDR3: TGCAGCGTTCTCCAGTTGGGGGAAAGAAACTATGGCTACACCTTC. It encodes CSVLQLGERNYGYTF.